The 11 T cell receptor beta chains below come from one sample, sequenced in a study of blood T cell repertoires in COVID-19. TCRdb's table, derived via immunoSEQ multiplex PCR, lists solely in-frame clones and lacks some. The sample has roughly 140,000 clones, roughly 80% seen once. The sample comprised peripheral blood. These receptors were obtained from a man in his fifties or sixties with acute or convalescent COVID-19.

The chain employs TRBV28 and TRBJ2-7, with 10 bases aligning to TRBD1. CDR1 and CDR2 from the germline V gene are MDHEN and SYDVKM. This CDR3 has 15 residues. After removal of 6 bases from V and 0 bases from J, the junction contained 5 bases not matched to a gene. CDR3 protein: CASRQGQGHSYEQYF. In DNA form, the CDR3 reads TGTGCCAGCAGACAGGGACAGGGGCACTCCTACGAGCAGTACTTC.

The chain employs TRBV11-2 and TRBJ1-2; the D is unclear. There are 14 residues in the CDR3. CDR1 is SGHAT, CDR2 FQNNGV, per germline. Trimming left V 1 base short and J 4 bases short, with 10 bases between. The CDR3 DNA is TGTGCCAGCAGCTTAGTGGCGGCGGCCTATGGCTACACCTTC. It yields the protein CASSLVAAAYGYTF. The complete variable domain, with remaining parts taken from reference TRBV11-2 and TRBJ1-2, reads EAGVAQSPRYKIIEKRQSVAFWCNPISGHATLYWYQQILGQGPKLLIQFQNNGVVDDSQLPKDRFSAERLKGVDSTLKIQPAKLEDSAVYLCASSLVAAAYGYTFGSGTRLTVV.

The genes are TRBV24-1 and TRBJ2-7; 10 bases are a match to TRBD1. The CDR3 has 13 residues. Germline values: CDR1 KGHDR, CDR2 SFDVKD. V lost 11 bases to trimming and J lost 3 bases; unmatched junction nucleotides: 6. The CDR3 spells CAIGTGDVYEQYF. Here the CDR3 DNA reads TGTGCCATAGGGACAGGGGATGTCTACGAGCAGTACTTC.

V gene TRBV9 combines with J gene TRBJ1-1; D ambiguous. The length of the CDR3 is 15 residues. Germline V lookup: CDR1 SGDLS, CDR2 YYNGEE. V was cut by 0 bases and J by 2 bases, with 11 bases left in between. DNA for the CDR3: TGTGCCAGCAGCGTAGTGGGCCCGAGAAACACTGAAGCTTTCTTT. Its protein product is CASSVVGPRNTEAFF. Full variable domain (rest looked up from reference TRBV9 and TRBJ1-1): DSGVTQTPKHLITATGQRVTLRCSPRSGDLSVYWYQQSLDQGLQFLIQYYNGEERAKGNILERFSAQQFPDLHSELNLSSLELGDSALYFCASSVVGPRNTEAFFGQGTRLTVV.

The V and J genes are TRBV7-9 and TRBJ2-1; 9 nucleotides line up with TRBD1. This CDR3 has 14 residues. V shed 5 bases, J shed 7 bases, and the junction held 6 bases outside the gene matches. CDR1 is SEHNR, CDR2 FQNEAQ, per germline (reference sequence). The DNA for the CDR3 is TGTGCCAGCAGCGTAGGGACAGGGTTGAATGAGCAGTTCTTC. Amino acid sequence: CASSVGTGLNEQFF.

This sequence joins TRBV5-5 and TRBJ1-5; perhaps TRBD1 as D (5 bases). Trimming stripped 0 bases from V and 0 bases from J, with 7 bases between. Germline V gene lookup returns CDR1 SGHKS and CDR2 YYEKEE (reference sequence). The CDR3 has 15 residues. The CDR3 region has the DNA TGTGCCAGCAGCTTGGGACAGCATAGCAATCAGCCCCAGCATTTT. Amino acids: CASSLGQHSNQPQHF.

The CDR3 sequence: CAIRGDTNSPLHF. CDR3 DNA sequence: TGTGCCATCAGGGGGGACACCAATTCACCCCTCCACTTT. V is TRBV10-3 and J is TRBJ1-6; a weak D match, TRBD1 (6 bases). Trimming took 6 bases from V and 7 from J, leaving 10 bases between them. Germline CDR1 is ENHRY and CDR2 is SYGVKD. There are 13 residues in the CDR3.

The chain links TRBV5-8 to TRBJ1-2; D not certain. This CDR3 spans 13 amino acids. CDR1 and CDR2 from the germline V gene are SGHTS and YDEGEE. Trimming left V 0 bases short and J 1 base short, with 4 bases between. The DNA of the CDR3 is TGTGCCAGCAGCTTGGACAGTAACTATGGCTACACCTTC. Encoded protein: CASSLDSNYGYTF.

This clone has a single count. The chain has TRBV19 and TRBJ1-4; maybe TRBD1 (6 bases). The V gene's germline CDR1 is LNHDA and CDR2 SQIVND (reference sequence). The CDR3 contains 15 residues. With 1 base removed from V and 7 bases from J, the gap between germline ends came to 13 bases. In DNA, the CDR3 is TGTGCCAGTAGTATAGGGGGGGGCGCAGGTGAAAAACTGTTTTTT. It translates to CASSIGGGAGEKLFF.

This clone has a handful of counts. This chain connects TRBV27 to TRBJ1-6; maybe TRBD1 (5 bases). Germline assignment: CDR1 MNHEY and CDR2 SMNVEV (reference sequence). Trimming left V 9 bases short and J 10 bases short, with 13 bases between. The CDR3 has 12 residues. CDR3 in amino acids: CASRGGNSPLHF. DNA of the CDR3: TGTGCCAGTCGCGGGGGAAACTCACCCCTCCACTTT.

The chain uses TRBV3-1 (or the pseudogene TRBV3-2) and TRBJ2-7; D remains ambiguous. CDR1 and CDR2 (germline): LGHDT, YNNKEL (reference sequence). CDR3 length: 13 residues. The germline V and J ends were trimmed by 4 bases and 3 bases, with 10 bases remaining between them. In DNA, the CDR3 is TGTGCCAGCAGCCTATCGAGGTTCTACGAGCAGTACTTC. Translating it yields CASSLSRFYEQYF.